Given below is one T cell receptor beta chain in context. Compared with the rest of its sample, this clone is large (0.1 to 1%). This clone's antigen is unknown. The record has no base qualities; no much larger clone is one base away. For a few healthy donors, CD8+ T cells were sorted from blood, dermis and epidermis, and the TCR beta CDR3 regions of these cells were analysed. Both blood and skin samples were provided by each TCR-sequenced donor, and all TCR-sequenced donors were healthy individuals. Before TCR beta sequencing, CD8+ T cell populations were isolated by sorting. The library was made by the immunoSEQ multiplex PCR assay. As for the original processing: Across the sorted blood, dermal and epidermal CD8+ T cell populations, TCR V beta family usage frequencies were compared. Imported from immuneACCESS, the table was reduced by TCRdb to in-frame sequences with V and J called. These copies leave out some clones; in studies compared against another copy, an unresolved V gene accounts for under half, and the cause of the remainder is not known. D and trimming were read from the DNA, whereas the V and J calls and clone size are those reported in that table. For this sample there are about 1,500 clones; roughly three fifths appear just once. Jointly, the top ten make up roughly a third of the sample.

This entry belongs to a study of CD49a tissue-resident CD8 T cells in human skin (dated by TCRdb to about 2017). For the study in its entirety: The study examined tissue-resident memory CD8+ T cell subsets in human skin defined by CD49a, CD69 and CD103 expression.

After removal of 5 bases from V and 5 bases from J, the junction retains 13 bases not matched to a gene. Per the germline V gene (reference sequence), SEHNR is the CDR1 and FQNEAQ is the CDR2. Including cysteine and phenylalanine, the CDR3 has 16 amino acids. Only CDR3 DNA is held: 48 bases, read in frame from base 1. This chain is built from TRBV7-9 and TRBJ1-2; 8 junctional bases match TRBD1. This clonotype was sampled from a human donor in good health. The specimen was CLA- CD8+ effector memory T cells sorted from blood. The nucleotide sequence reads as follows: TGTGCCAGCAGCACAGCCACCTTGGACAGGGTTTATGGCTACACCTTC. The translation is CASSTATLDRVYGYTF.